This T cell receptor (beta chain) comes out of a study of T cells in women clearing cervical HPV infection. Across the study: Cases' blood sampling followed lesion detection by median approximately 150 days (90 to 200).

Sequencing was performed with immunoSEQ multiplex PCR; in TCRdb, only in-frame clones are kept and a portion is missing. Its table records around 23,000 clones. CDR1 is SGHRS, CDR2 YFSETQ, per germline. This CDR3 region has 18 residues. J gave up 0 bases and V 0 bases, and 6 bases lay outside the gene matches. As to this clone: The read gets to within 3 residues of the CDR3 end, and the germline J gene fills in the rest.

The chain uses TRBV5-1 and TRBJ1-1; 12 bases line up with TRBD1. The clonotype was recovered from a woman between 18 and 70 years old with a cervical HPV16 infection that either progressed to CIN3+ or cleared (not recorded which). The sequenced sample consisted of blood buffy coat. Here the CDR3 reads CASSLDPGQGALNTEAFF. The DNA read from the CDR3 is TGCGCCAGCAGCTTGGACCCGGGACAGGGGGCCCTGAACACTGAA. Variable domain in full (rest from reference TRBV5-1 and TRBJ1-1): KAGVTQTPRYLIKTRGQQVTLSCSPISGHRSVSWYQQTPGQGLQFLFEYFSETQRNKGNFPGRFSGRQFSNSRSEMNVSTLELGDSALYLCASSLDPGQGALNTEAFFGQGTRLTVV.